Following are 14 T cell receptor beta chains from one sample sequenced in a study of T cell repertoires in cytomegalovirus infection. Each CDR3 protein is one row after TCRdb ran MiXCR on the reads. The sample gives 300,000 or so distinct CDR3 sequences, roughly 25% of which show up once; roughly 13% is in the top ten. Sample: PBMCs. The receptor source for this set is a human donor in good health (CMV status not recorded). Some clones in this sample may be carry-over from other donors' samples.

This clonotype appeared a few times. This chain's CDR3 is CSVEGTLGKSSYNEQFF. Written as DNA, the CDR3 is TGCAGCGTTGAAGGGACATTGGGGAAAAGCTCCTACAATGAGCAGTTCTTC. The chain combines TRBV29-1 with TRBJ2-1; possible D gene TRBD1, 5 bases. The CDR3 extends over 17 amino acids. The V gene's germline CDR1 is SQVTM and CDR2 ANQGSEA. The V end was cut by 1 base, the J end by 0 bases, with 16 bases between.

This CDR3 reads CASSQERNQPQHF. CDR3 in DNA: TGTGCCAGCAGCCAAGAAAGGAATCAGCCCCAGCATTTT. This chain uses TRBV3-1 with TRBJ1-5; unclear D gene. V lost 0 bases and J lost 4, with 4 bases in between. CDR1 is LGHDT and CDR2 is YNNKEL in the germline V gene (reference sequence). CDR3 length: 13 amino acids.

The table lists this clonotype with many counts. V gene TRBV7-2 combines with J gene TRBJ2-1, with D possibly being TRBD1 or TRBD2 (6 bases each). The V end was cut by 5 bases, the J end by 6 bases, with 14 bases between. CDR1 and CDR2 from the germline V gene are SGHTA and FQGNSA. The CDR3 is 14 amino acids. In DNA, the CDR3 is TGTGCCAGCAGCCGACCCAGGGGAGGCAATGAGCAGTTCTTC. It is translated as CASSRPRGGNEQFF.

The chain employs TRBV2 and TRBJ2-5; D unclear. V shed 1 base and J shed 4 bases, with 7 bases lying between them. Per germline, CDR1 SNHLY and CDR2 FYNNEI. This CDR3 is 13 amino acids long. The DNA of the CDR3 is TGTGCCAGCAGTGAAGATCGGGTAGAGACCCAGTACTTC. Translation gives CASSEDRVETQYF.

The CDR3 here is CAINRGPTGELFF. CDR3 nucleotide sequence: TGTGCCATCAACAGGGGGCCCACCGGGGAGCTGTTTTTT. This chain links TRBV15 with TRBJ2-2, with 9 bases identical to TRBD1. Losses at the gene ends were 10 bases for V and 4 bases for J; bases not matched to a gene: 4. There are 13 residues in the CDR3. Germline V gene lookup returns CDR1 LNHNV and CDR2 YYDKDF (reference sequence). The full variable domain, its missing parts supplied by reference TRBV15 and TRBJ2-2, is DAMVIQNPRYQVTQFGKPVTLSCSQTLNHNVMYWYQQKSSQAPKLLFHYYDKDFNNEADTPDNFQSRRPNTSFCFLDIRSPGLGDTAMYLCAINRGPTGELFFGEGSRLTVL.

J is TRBJ1-6 and V is TRBV20-1; TRBD1 is a possible D gene (5 bases). Germline V gene lookup returns CDR1 DFQATT and CDR2 SNEGSKA (reference sequence). This CDR3 region has 15 residues. V dropped 0 bases and J dropped 5 bases, with 11 bases sitting between them. The CDR3 DNA reads TGCAGTGCTAGAGACGGGACGGTTGATAATTCACCCCTCCACTTT. As protein: CSARDGTVDNSPLHF.

The table lists this clonotype with a few counts. The CDR3 sequence is CASSRQGLLKNIQYF. The CDR3 DNA reads TGTGCCAGCAGCCGACAGGGGTTACTCAAAAACATTCAGTACTTC. The chain is built from TRBV28 and TRBJ2-4, with 8 bases identical to TRBD1. CDR3 length: 15 residues. Germline V gene lookup returns CDR1 MDHEN and CDR2 SYDVKM. J gave up 3 bases and V 6 bases, and 7 bases lay outside the gene matches.

This chain joins TRBV5-1 and TRBJ2-5, with unresolved D. The CDR3 runs to 14 residues. The V and J ends lost 2 bases and 4 bases respectively, with 12 bases between them. Germline-derived CDR1 and CDR2 are SGHRS and YFSETQ. CDR3 loop: CASSLPGQIETQYF. As DNA, the CDR3 is TGCGCCAGCAGCTTACCGGGTCAAATAGAGACCCAGTACTTC.

The V gene is TRBV4-1, the J gene TRBJ1-4, with D perhaps TRBD1 (5 bases). Germline CDR1 reads MGHRA; CDR2 reads YSYEKL. There are 16 residues in the CDR3. Trimming cost V 7 bases and J 7 bases, with 22 bases left between them. CDR3 DNA: TGCGCCAGCACCTCCGGAGGAGGATTGGGGCTTGAAAAACTGTTTTTT. This translates into CASTSGGGLGLEKLFF.

This clonotype showed up many times. The V call is TRBV7-2, the J call TRBJ2-7; D tentatively reads TRBD1 or TRBD2 (5 bases each). Germline CDR1 and CDR2: SGHTA and FQGNSA. V lost 5 bases and J lost 2, with 13 bases in between. The CDR3 is made up of 14 amino acids. This CDR3 is CASSLRDGAYEQYF. The CDR3 coding sequence is TGTGCCAGCAGCCTCCGGGACGGGGCCTACGAGCAGTACTTC. Variable domain in full (rest from reference TRBV7-2 and TRBJ2-7): GAGVSQSPSNKVTEKGKDVELRCDPISGHTALYWYRQSLGQGLEFLIYFQGNSAPDKSGLPSDRFSAERTGGSVSTLTIQRTQQEDSAVYLCASSLRDGAYEQYFGPGTRLTVT.

This clonotype came up once. The chain carries TRBV20-1 and TRBJ2-3, with 8 nucleotides matching TRBD2. With 6 bases clipped from V and 2 bases from J, the junction kept 4 bases outside the gene matches. CDR1 and CDR2 from the germline V gene are DFQATT and SNEGSKA (reference sequence). CDR3 length equals 13 residues. The CDR3 reads CSAGGANTDTQYF. The CDR3, as DNA: TGCAGTGCCGGGGGGGCAAACACAGATACGCAGTATTTT.

This clonotype was detected only a few times. V usage is TRBV7-9 and J usage is TRBJ1-4; 8 nucleotides line up with TRBD1. V shed 0 bases and J 7 bases; nucleotides not matched to a gene: 7. Germline CDR1 reads SEHNR; CDR2 reads FQNEAQ (reference sequence). This CDR3 is built from 16 residues. CDR3 sequence: CASSLAPGQAREKLFF. The DNA of the CDR3 is TGTGCCAGCAGCTTAGCCCCGGGACAGGCGCGTGAAAAACTGTTTTTT.

The CDR3 nucleotides read TGTGCCAGCAGCTTAGCAGGTAGCCATTACAATGAGCAGTTCTTC. Its protein product is CASSLAGSHYNEQFF. The chain uses TRBV7-9 and TRBJ2-1, with no clear D. The V gene lost 0 bases and the J gene lost 4 bases, with 10 bases spanning the gap. This CDR3 has 15 residues. From germline, CDR1 is SEHNR and CDR2 FQNEAQ (reference sequence).

Of note for this clonotype: One end of the junction varies from germline; a read error may be responsible. The chain couples TRBV20-1 to TRBJ1-5; the D is unclear. CDR1 and CDR2 (germline): DFQATT, SNEGSKA (reference sequence). The CDR3 length is 14 residues. The CDR3 protein is CSASVQPGNHPQHF. DNA of the CDR3: TGCAGTGCTAGCGTCCAACCGGGCAATCATCCCCAGCATTTT.